Presented here are 32 T cell receptor beta chains from one specimen sequenced in a study of CD8+CD57+ T cells in acquired aplastic anemia. TCR beta VDJ combinations and CDR3 sequences were profiled from genomic DNA. TCRdb ran MiXCR on the reads and lists one entry per CDR3 protein. The sample lists 190,000 or so distinct CDR3 sequences, over 60% seen once, with about 31% in the top ten. Specimen: sorted CD4+, CD8+, or CD8+CD57+ T cells (not recorded which) from PBMCs. The receptor source for this set is a human donor in good health.

The genes are TRBV2 and TRBJ1-1, with D possibly TRBD1 on 5 matching bases. Trimming removed 8 bases at V and 3 bases at J, with 16 bases between. Per germline, CDR1 SNHLY and CDR2 FYNNEI. This CDR3 has 14 amino acids. Here the CDR3 DNA reads TGTGCCAGCCAGGGATCGGGGGAGGACACTGAAGCTTTCTTT. Translated: CASQGSGEDTEAFF.

With respect to this clonotype: The junction differs from germline at one of its ends, possibly a read error. The chain has TRBV7-9 and TRBJ1-1; D ambiguous. Germline-derived CDR1 and CDR2 are SEHNR and FQNEAQ (reference sequence). This CDR3 spans 13 amino acids. This CDR3 reads CASSFTENIEAFF. CDR3 nucleotides: TGTGCCAGCAGCTTCACCGAGAACATTGAAGCTTTCTTT.

The chain links TRBV19 to TRBJ1-4; D gene unclear. CDR1 is LNHDA and CDR2 is SQIVND in the germline V gene (reference sequence). This CDR3 has 14 amino acids. Trimming pared 5 bases from V and 7 bases from J, leaving 14 bases between. The DNA of the CDR3 is TGTGCCAGTAGTTACACAGACGTTAGTGAAAAACTGTTTTTT. Translating gives CASSYTDVSEKLFF.

V usage is TRBV29-1 and J usage is TRBJ2-5, with a possible D match to TRBD2 (5 bases). CDR1 is SQVTM, CDR2 ANQGSEA, per germline. Trimming pared 3 bases from V and 5 bases from J, leaving 19 bases between. The CDR3 sequence is 15 residues long. The DNA for the CDR3 is TGCAGCGTTGACCGAGGGATGGGAATTACGGAGACCCAGTACTTC. It specifies CSVDRGMGITETQYF.

The J gene is TRBJ1-4, the V gene TRBV9, with no clear D. Germline loops: CDR1 SGDLS, CDR2 YYNGEE. The CDR3 extends over 14 amino acids. V gave up 0 bases and J gave up 8 bases, with 11 bases separating them. The CDR3 region has the DNA TGTGCCAGCAGCGTAGGGGAGGTAGGGGAAAAACTGTTTTTT. Protein sequence: CASSVGEVGEKLFF.

The rearrangement joins TRBV29-1 to TRBJ2-7; D unresolved. Trimming shortened V by 4 bases and J by 2 bases, and 6 bases separated the two germline ends. Germline CDR1 reads SQVTM; CDR2 reads ANQGSEA. The CDR3 is made up of 11 amino acids. As DNA, the CDR3 is TGCAGCGTTGCGGGTCCCTACGAGCAGTACTTC. Translating gives CSVAGPYEQYF.

This clonotype was recorded a few times. V is TRBV15 and J is TRBJ2-3, with unresolved D. V was shortened by 1 base and J by 6 bases, with 17 bases between the two germline ends. CDR1 is LNHNV, CDR2 YYDKDF, per germline (reference sequence). The CDR3 totals 16 residues. In DNA form, the CDR3 reads TGTGCCACCAGCAGAGGGCTATCCGCTGATATCGATACGCAGTATTTT. Amino acid sequence: CATSRGLSADIDTQYF.

The V and J genes are TRBV7-3 and TRBJ1-6, with D possibly TRBD1 on 5 matching bases. The V gene lost 5 bases and the J gene lost 5 bases, with 10 bases spanning the gap. This CDR3 spans 14 amino acids. Germline lookup yields CDR1 SGHTA and CDR2 FQGTGA. The CDR3 DNA sequence: TGTGCCAGCAGCCATGGGACCAATAATTCACCCCTCCACTTT. Protein sequence: CASSHGTNNSPLHF.

This rearrangement joins TRBV6-6 to TRBJ2-2; TRBD1 or TRBD2 may be the D gene (5 bases each). Per germline, CDR1 MNHNY and CDR2 SVGAGI (reference sequence). With 8 bases removed from V and 5 bases from J, the gap between germline ends came to 9 bases. The CDR3 is made up of 12 amino acids. CDR3 protein: CASLRGTGELFF. The CDR3 bases are TGTGCCAGCTTGAGGGGTACCGGGGAGCTGTTTTTT.

This clonotype was picked up a small number of times. The V gene is TRBV10-1, the J gene TRBJ2-3; D call uncertain. This CDR3 region has 13 residues. Germline CDR1 reads WNHNN; CDR2 reads SYGVQD (reference sequence). The V end was cut by 5 bases, the J end by 0 bases, with 6 bases between. The CDR3 bases are TGCGCCAGCAGTCCGAGTAGCACAGATACGCAGTATTTT. Encoded protein: CASSPSSTDTQYF.

In its sample, this clonotype was seen a few times. This sequence joins TRBV2 and TRBJ2-3; D might be TRBD2 (6 bases). V was pared by 4 bases and J by 5 bases, with 19 bases between. There are 16 residues in the CDR3. CDR1 and CDR2 (germline): SNHLY, FYNNEI. The CDR3 protein is CASSVFGGAQLDTQYF. The CDR3 DNA reads as TGTGCCAGCAGTGTTTTTGGCGGGGCCCAGTTAGATACGCAGTATTTT.

In its sample, this clonotype was seen many times. The chain links TRBV2 to TRBJ2-3; 7 nucleotides align to TRBD1. The ends lost 6 bases at V and 0 bases at J; junction bases unmatched: 9. The CDR3 runs to 16 residues. The germline CDR1 and CDR2 sequences are SNHLY and FYNNEI. DNA for the CDR3: TGTGCCAGCAGCTCCCTGACAGGGTTTAGCACAGATACGCAGTATTTT. Its protein is CASSSLTGFSTDTQYF.

This clonotype was counted ten times or more. The chain carries TRBV29-1 and TRBJ1-6, with D uncertain. V lost 0 bases, J lost 10 bases, and 10 bases lay in between. CDR1 is SQVTM, CDR2 ANQGSEA, per germline. The CDR3 length is 13 residues. The CDR3 region has the DNA TGCAGCGTTGAAGATGGGTATGGGTCACCCCTCCACTTT. This gives the protein CSVEDGYGSPLHF.

The chain is built from TRBV11-2 and TRBJ2-7, with TRBD1 matching over 7 bases. Germline CDR1 and CDR2: SGHAT and FQNNGV. V trimming: 4 bases; J trimming: 6 bases; junction bases outside the gene matches: 3. The CDR3 runs to 12 residues. The DNA of the CDR3 is TGTGCCAGCAGCTACGGACAGGTCGAGCAGTACTTC. Its translation is CASSYGQVEQYF.

The V call is TRBV24-1, the J call TRBJ2-7; 14 nucleotides line up with TRBD2. This CDR3 spans 16 amino acids. V dropped 5 bases and J dropped 7; count of bases not matched to a gene: 9. Looked up from germline, CDR1 is KGHDR and CDR2 is SFDVKD. The CDR3 sequence: CATSAPGTSGSLEQYF. The CDR3 DNA is TGTGCCACCAGTGCCCCCGGGACTAGCGGGAGTCTGGAGCAGTACTTC.

This clonotype showed up many times. One end of the junction does not line up with germline, which may come from a read error. CDR3 DNA: TGTGCCACCAGTGACCTAACCGGTCCCTCCGACGAGCAGTACTTC. The encoded protein is CATSDLTGPSDEQYF. V gene TRBV24-1 combines with J gene TRBJ2-7; no definite D call. CDR3 length: 15 amino acids. Germline CDR1 and CDR2: KGHDR and SFDVKD.

This sequence joins TRBV4-2 and TRBJ1-1, with D uncertain. Trimming pared 0 bases from V and 5 bases from J, leaving 10 bases between. The CDR3 contains 14 residues. Per the germline V gene, CDR1 is LGHNA and CDR2 is YNFKEQ. Written as DNA, the CDR3 is TGTGCCAGCAGCCAAGATCCTGAGGAGACTGAAGCTTTCTTT. Translated, it gives CASSQDPEETEAFF.

This clonotype was seen only once. CDR3 in amino acids: CSASDMGGSSSGELFF. CDR3 sequence (DNA): TGCAGTGCCAGCGACATGGGAGGCAGCAGCTCTGGGGAGCTGTTTTTT. This chain connects TRBV20-1 to TRBJ2-2; D perhaps matches TRBD2 (6 bases). The V end was cut by 6 bases, the J end by 8 bases, with 25 bases between. CDR3 size: 16 residues. Per the germline V gene, CDR1 is DFQATT and CDR2 is SNEGSKA (reference sequence).

V is TRBV2 and J is TRBJ2-7; maybe TRBD2 (5 bases). The CDR3 contains 15 residues. Deletions cut 7 bases from V and 5 bases from J, with 21 bases between. CDR1 is SNHLY, CDR2 FYNNEI, per germline. CDR3 coding DNA: TGTGCCAGCATCCCCCCCGGGCTAGCCGGCCACGAGCAGTACTTC. It translates to CASIPPGLAGHEQYF.

V gene TRBV7-2 combines with J gene TRBJ1-3, with D tentatively TRBD1 (6 bases). CDR1 is SGHTA and CDR2 is FQGNSA in the germline V gene. This CDR3 has 15 residues. Between the trimmed V and J ends, which lost 5 bases and 2 bases, there was a span of 13 bases. Here the CDR3 DNA reads TGTGCCAGCAGCCCAGCTGGGGGGCCTGGAAACACCATATATTTT. This sequence encodes CASSPAGGPGNTIYF.

This clonotype has at least ten counts. The chain is built from TRBV9 and TRBJ2-1; a possible D gene is TRBD1 (6 bases). The CDR3 totals 14 residues. Trimming shortened V by 2 bases and J by 6 bases, and 12 bases separated the two germline ends. The germline CDR1 and CDR2 sequences are SGDLS and YYNGEE. CDR3: CASSVLGAGNEQFF. The CDR3 DNA reads TGTGCCAGCAGCGTTTTGGGGGCAGGCAATGAGCAGTTCTTC.

The rearrangement uses TRBV19 and TRBJ1-6, with a weak D call TRBD1 (5 bases). Germline values: CDR1 LNHDA, CDR2 SQIVND (reference sequence). Deletions cut 8 bases from V and 14 bases from J, with 16 bases between. The CDR3 has 12 residues. CDR3 sequence (DNA): TGTGCCAGTTCCCCGGGCAGGGCTTCCCTCCACTTT. It codes for CASSPGRASLHF.

The chain carries TRBV12-3 or TRBV12-4 and TRBJ1-2, with 7 bases fitting TRBD1. The CDR3 covers 12 residues. V lost 5 bases to trimming and J lost 6 bases; unmatched junction nucleotides: 3. In DNA, the CDR3 is TGTGCCAGCAGTGAAGGGGGCGATGGCTACACCTTC. Translation gives CASSEGGDGYTF.

As concerns this clonotype: Being one base from a much bigger clone, this may be a read error. This rearrangement joins TRBV4-1 to TRBJ2-7; a possible D gene is TRBD2 (6 bases). CDR1 is MGHRA and CDR2 is YSYEKL in the germline V gene. There are 15 residues in the CDR3. The CDR3 sequence is CANSQEQAGTYEQYF. The DNA for the CDR3 is TGCGCCAACAGCCAAGAACAGGCGGGAACTTACGAGCAGTACTTC.

This clonotype has a handful of counts. The chain carries TRBV29-1 and TRBJ1-2; D not certain. CDR3 length: 10 residues. The V and J ends lost 7 bases and 6 bases respectively, with 9 bases between them. Germline CDR1 is SQVTM and CDR2 is ANQGSEA. The CDR3 region is CSARDDGYTF. CDR3 DNA: TGCAGCGCCCGGGATGATGGCTACACCTTC.

The chain uses TRBV7-6 and TRBJ2-7, with D unclear. V was cut by 5 bases and J by 4 bases, with 12 bases left in between. This CDR3 is built from 13 residues. CDR1 SGHVS and CDR2 FNYEAQ come from the germline V gene. CDR3 nucleotide sequence: TGTGCCAGCAGCCCCGAGACCGGTTACGAGCAGTACTTC. It is translated as CASSPETGYEQYF.

The V gene is TRBV24-1, the J gene TRBJ2-3; TRBD1 matches 8 bases. CDR3 size: 14 residues. Per the germline V gene, CDR1 is KGHDR and CDR2 is SFDVKD. Losses at the gene ends were 4 bases for V and 1 base for J; bases not matched to a gene: 0. For the CDR3, the DNA is TGTGCCACCAGTGAGACAGGGGGCACAGATACGCAGTATTTT. Its protein is CATSETGGTDTQYF.

The chain employs TRBV19 and TRBJ1-4; no definite D call. Trimming pared 2 bases from V and 8 bases from J, leaving 6 bases between. The CDR3 covers 12 residues. CDR1 LNHDA and CDR2 SQIVND come from the germline V gene (reference sequence). The CDR3 DNA reads as TGTGCCAGTAGTATACGTGGGGAAAAACTGTTTTTT. It encodes CASSIRGEKLFF.

This clonotype appeared once. Here the CDR3 reads CSASGRTSGYNEAFF. The CDR3 nucleotides are TGCAGTGCTTCCGGCCGGACTAGCGGGTACAACGAAGCTTTCTTT. This chain joins TRBV20-1 and TRBJ1-1; no firm D call. The V end lost 5 bases, the J end lost 8 bases, and 24 bases lay between the germline ends. Germline V CDR1 and CDR2: DFQATT, SNEGSKA (reference sequence). The CDR3 loop spans 15 amino acids.

This chain joins TRBV7-3 and TRBJ2-5, with 8 bases lining up with TRBD2. Germline V gene sequence: CDR1 SGHTA, CDR2 FQGTGA. The CDR3 covers 17 residues. V was pared by 1 base and J by 5 bases, with 12 bases of the junction left unmatched. The CDR3 DNA reads as TGTGCCAGCAGCTTAATGGGTGGTGCGGGGGGCATGGAGACCCAGTACTTC. The encoded protein is CASSLMGGAGGMETQYF.

V and J are TRBV12-3 or TRBV12-4 and TRBJ2-5; D is possibly TRBD2 (7 bases). The CDR3 length is 17 residues. Trimming cost V 1 base and J 4 bases, with 19 bases left between them. The CDR3 DNA reads TGTGCCAGCAGTTTAGTCGCGGGGGCGGATTCGAGAGAGACCCAGTACTTC. This sequence encodes CASSLVAGADSRETQYF.

Ten or more counts support this clonotype. The J gene is TRBJ1-1, the V gene TRBV6-6; D not certain. CDR1 and CDR2 from the germline V gene are MNHNY and SVGAGI (reference sequence). This CDR3 has 13 amino acids. V gave up 10 bases and J gave up 1 base, with 13 bases separating them. The CDR3 sequence is CATLHGRNTEAFF. The CDR3 bases are TGTGCCACCCTCCATGGGAGGAACACTGAAGCTTTCTTT.